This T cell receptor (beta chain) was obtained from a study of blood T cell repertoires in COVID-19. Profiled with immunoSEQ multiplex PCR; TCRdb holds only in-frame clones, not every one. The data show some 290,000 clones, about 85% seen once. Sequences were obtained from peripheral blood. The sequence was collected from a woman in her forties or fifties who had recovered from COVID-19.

CDR3 amino acids: CASSPTGTAEAFF. In nucleotides, the CDR3 is TGTGCCAGCAGTCCTACAGGCACCGCTGAAGCTTTCTTT. The genes are TRBV7-9 and TRBJ1-1, with D possibly being TRBD1 (5 bases). Germline loops: CDR1 SEHNR, CDR2 FQNEAQ (reference sequence). V shed 6 bases and J shed 6 bases, with 14 bases lying between them. The CDR3 has 13 residues.